The 14 T cell receptor beta chains listed next were all sequenced from one sample in a study of metastatic and nonmetastatic thyroid tumors. Thyroid surgery was preceded by no treatment in any patient. MiXCR reprocessed the PCR reads for TCRdb. The sample includes around 30,000 clones, roughly 13% of them seen just once. Input material: blood. These TCRs come from a female donor with papillary thyroid cancer or a benign thyroid nodule (not recorded which). Some clones in this sample may be carry-over from other donors' samples.

The chain joins TRBV27 to TRBJ2-5; no clear D. V was trimmed by 9 bases and J by 7 bases, leaving 15 bases between them. Germline values: CDR1 MNHEY, CDR2 SMNVEV (reference sequence). This CDR3 has 12 amino acids. The DNA for the CDR3 is TGTGCCAGTCATGGGTCGTCCGGGACCCAGTACTTC. It specifies CASHGSSGTQYF.

The table lists this clone with many counts. The rearrangement links TRBV5-5 to TRBJ1-6; D may be TRBD1 (5 bases). Trimming removed 5 bases at V and 10 bases at J, with 16 bases between. CDR3 length: 14 residues. Per germline, CDR1 SGHKS and CDR2 YYEKEE (reference sequence). CDR3 amino acids: CASSFNVGASPLHF. CDR3 in DNA: TGTGCCAGCAGTTTCAACGTCGGGGCCTCACCCCTCCACTTT.

This clone was found many times. The chain has TRBV6-1 and TRBJ2-2; 11 bases map to TRBD2. CDR1 and CDR2 (germline): MNHNS, SASEGT. The CDR3 loop spans 15 amino acids. After removal of 7 bases from V and 4 bases from J, the junction contained 5 bases not matched to a gene. CDR3 amino acids: CASTSSGRPTGELFF. CDR3 coding DNA: TGTGCCAGCACATCTAGCGGGAGGCCCACCGGGGAGCTGTTTTTT.

The CDR3 DNA reads TGCAGTGCTAGAGATCTCACAGGCAATCAGCCCCAGCATTTT. Translated: CSARDLTGNQPQHF. The V gene is TRBV20-1, the J gene TRBJ1-5, with unresolved D. Germline loops: CDR1 DFQATT, CDR2 SNEGSKA (reference sequence). Trimming pared 0 bases from V and 2 bases from J, leaving 8 bases between. CDR3 length: 14 residues.

This clone rates as medium-sized. The gene calls are TRBV20-1 and TRBJ1-2, with no clear D. Between the trimmed V and J ends, which lost 1 base and 4 bases, there was a span of 13 bases. CDR3 length: 14 amino acids. The V gene's germline CDR1 is DFQATT and CDR2 SNEGSKA (reference sequence). This chain's CDR3 is CSARVTRAPYGYTF. In nucleotides, the CDR3 is TGCAGTGCTAGAGTCACCCGGGCCCCCTATGGCTACACCTTC.

This clone occurred many times. The V gene is TRBV12-3 or TRBV12-4, the J gene TRBJ2-2; 13 bases are a match to TRBD2. The CDR3 loop spans 16 amino acids. V lost 8 bases to trimming and J lost 3 bases; unmatched junction nucleotides: 6. Written as DNA, the CDR3 is TGTGCCAGCGGAGGACTAGCGGGAGTTCACACCGGGGAGCTGTTTTTT. This encodes CASGGLAGVHTGELFF.

This clone has a handful of counts. This may be a read error: a much more frequent sequence differs by one nucleotide. The V and J genes are TRBV28 and TRBJ2-5, with 11 bases that match TRBD2. The germline V gene encodes CDR1 MDHEN and CDR2 SYDVKM. Trimming cost V 8 bases and J 6 bases; bases outside gene matches: 5. The CDR3 is 13 amino acids. CDR3 sequence reads: CASPLAGGKTQYF. The CDR3 coding sequence is TGTGCCAGCCCCCTAGCGGGAGGAAAGACCCAGTACTTC.

V is TRBV12-3 or TRBV12-4 and J is TRBJ2-1, with D tentatively TRBD1 (6 bases). There are 11 residues in the CDR3. The V gene lost 6 bases and the J gene lost 15 bases, with 15 bases spanning the gap. The CDR3 sequence: CASRWDTVAFF. The CDR3 DNA sequence: TGTGCCAGCAGATGGGACACCGTTGCGTTCTTC.

This clone qualifies as medium-sized. The rearrangement uses TRBV20-1 and TRBJ2-3, with 10 bases that match TRBD1. Per the germline V gene, CDR1 is DFQATT and CDR2 is SNEGSKA (reference sequence). V shed 3 bases, J shed 0 bases, and the junction held 0 bases outside the gene matches. The CDR3 is 14 residues long. The CDR3 region has the DNA TGCAGTGCTAGGGACAGGGGGAGCACAGATACGCAGTATTTT. Amino acids: CSARDRGSTDTQYF.

This clone was counted at least ten times. A much bigger clone sits one base away, suggesting this may be a read error. The chain is built from TRBV2 and TRBJ2-2; 10 bases fit TRBD2. This CDR3 has 16 residues. V was clipped by 8 bases and J by 1 base; unmatched bases: 7. Germline CDR1 reads SNHLY; CDR2 reads FYNNEI. The CDR3 DNA reads as TGTGCCAGCGGTCCCACTAGCGGGATGAACACCGGGGAGCTGTTTTTT. It translates to CASGPTSGMNTGELFF.

At least ten counts were recorded for this clone. The junction and the germline gene differ at one end; a read error may be behind it. The sample contains more than one DNA sequence encoding this CDR3. J is TRBJ2-5 and V is TRBV20-1, with 10 bases identical to TRBD2. The germline CDR1 and CDR2 sequences are DFQATT and SNEGSKA (reference sequence). The CDR3 is 17 residues long. CDR3 coding DNA: TGCAGTGCTTTTATAGCGGGAGGTAACATGTACCAAGAGACCCAATACTTC. Protein product: CSAFIAGGNMYQETQYF.

This clone has a count of ten or more. The chain uses TRBV12-3 or TRBV12-4 and TRBJ2-1; tentatively, D is TRBD2 (6 bases). V was cut by 3 bases and J by 8 bases, with 14 bases left in between. The CDR3 extends over 14 amino acids. In DNA, the CDR3 is TGTGCCAGCAGTTTTCCGACTAGTAGCGATGAGCAGTTCTTC. This translates into CASSFPTSSDEQFF.

This clone was detected ten times or more. V usage is TRBV20-1 and J usage is TRBJ2-1; D ambiguous. Trimming removed 5 bases from V and 10 bases from J, with 9 bases in between. CDR1 and CDR2 (germline): DFQATT, SNEGSKA (reference sequence). The CDR3 covers 10 residues. The CDR3 sequence: CSAFNYEQFF. CDR3 bases: TGCAGTGCTTTCAACTACGAGCAGTTCTTC.

This clone was detected only a few times. This chain links TRBV5-1 with TRBJ2-7, with 9 bases lining up with TRBD1. The CDR3 extends over 16 amino acids. J lost 7 bases, V lost 0 bases, and 11 bases had no gene match. Germline V gives CDR1 SGHRS, CDR2 YFSETQ. The CDR3 region has the DNA TGCGCCAGCAGCTTGGACCTTGGACAGGGGTCTCGTGAGCAGTACTTC. Translating gives CASSLDLGQGSREQYF.